A selection of T cell receptor beta chains follows, all from one sample in a study of blood T cell repertoires in COVID-19. The protocol was immunoSEQ multiplex PCR, while the TCRdb copy is restricted to in-frame clones and leaves out a portion. This sample yields approximately 200,000 clones, of which under 85% are seen a single time; about 18% belongs to the top ten. Sequencing input: peripheral blood. These receptors were taken from a man in his 60s with active or convalescent COVID-19. The CDR3 runs from the conserved cysteine through the conserved F or W. D genes are given only for firm matches. Size is stated for part of the rows, as once, few or many counts, or as a class when the clone is expanded.

j_call clone_size v_call d_call cdr3_nt cdr3_aa
TRBJ2-7 NA TRBV7-2 NA TGTGCCAGCAATTTCGGACAATTTACCTACGAGCAGTACTTC CASNFGQFTYEQYF
TRBJ2-5 NA TRBV2 TRBD1 TGTGCCAGCAGTGAGGACAGGGGGTTCTGGGAGACCCAGTACTTC CASSEDRGFWETQYF
TRBJ2-7 NA TRBV30 TRBD1 TGTGCCTGGAGACGCCCGGGACAGGGGGCCTACGAGCAGTACTTC CAWRRPGQGAYEQYF
TRBJ2-1 NA TRBV9 TRBD2 TGTGCCAGCAGCGTAGGTCCGGGACTAGCTTTTGAGCAGTTCTTC CASSVGPGLAFEQFF
TRBJ1-1 few TRBV9 TRBD1 TGTGCCAGCAGCGCAACTACAGGGGAAGTCGCTGAAGCTTTCTTT CASSATTGEVAEAFF
TRBJ1-6 NA TRBV28 NA TGTGCCAGCAAGGCTAGCTCCTATAATTCACCCCTCCACTTT CASKASSYNSPLHF
TRBJ2-1 NA TRBV9 NA TGTGCCAGCACCCCCGGATGGAGCTCCTACAATGAGCAGTTCTTC CASTPGWSSYNEQFF
TRBJ2-1 NA TRBV4-3 TRBD1 TGCGCCAGCAGCCCCCGGACAGGGGGCTTCTATGAGCAGTTCTTC CASSPRTGGFYEQFF
TRBJ1-2 NA TRBV29-1 NA TGCAGCTTGTGCGATCCGAACTATGGCTACACCTTC CSLCDPNYGYTF
TRBJ1-2 NA TRBV6-5 TRBD1 TGTGCCACTCGGGGGACAGGGAATGTCTATGGCTACACCTTC CATRGTGNVYGYTF
TRBJ2-3 NA TRBV24-1 TRBD2 TGTGCCACCAGTGGACTAAAAGCGGGAAGCTCAGATACGCAGTATTTT CATSGLKAGSSDTQYF
TRBJ2-7 once TRBV28 NA TGTGCCAGCAGCCCCGTCGCGGCAGGGGAACACGAGCAGTACTTC CASSPVAAGEHEQYF
TRBJ1-2 once TRBV19 NA TGTGCCAGTAGTCCTCGGGACTCAAGCTATGGCTACACCTTC CASSPRDSSYGYTF
TRBJ2-7 NA TRBV5-4 NA TGTGCCAGCAGCTTGCGTCTAGGAGCCTACGAGCAGTACTTC CASSLRLGAYEQYF
TRBJ2-5 NA TRBV10-3 NA TGTGCCATCAGCGCCCGGTATGGTAGAGAGACCCAGTACTTC CAISARYGRETQYF
TRBJ1-6 NA TRBV30 TRBD1 TGTGCCTGGAGTGCTGGGACAGGGGATTCACCCCTCCACTTT CAWSAGTGDSPLHF
TRBJ1-1 NA TRBV28 TRBD1 TGTGCCAGCAGTTTATCCGGGACAGGGAGATGGAACACTGAAGCTTTCTTT CASSLSGTGRWNTEAFF
TRBJ2-7 once TRBV6-5 NA TGTGCCAGCAGTTCCCCCGGCAGGGGCTCCTACGAGCAGTACTTC CASSSPGRGSYEQYF
TRBJ2-7 NA TRBV5-1 NA TGCGCCAGCAGCTTGGACACCTTCTACGAGCAGTACTTC CASSLDTFYEQYF
TRBJ1-5 NA TRBV5-5 NA TGTGCCAGCAGTTCGGACATTAATCAGCCCCAGCATTTT CASSSDINQPQHF
TRBJ2-7 many TRBV3-1/TRBV3-2 TRBD2 TGTGCCAGCACCCCAGCGGGAGGGCCCGACGAGCAGTACTTC CASTPAGGPDEQYF
TRBJ2-1 NA TRBV29-1 NA TGCAGCGTTGAACGGGACTTCACCTCCTACAATGAGCAGTTCTTC CSVERDFTSYNEQFF